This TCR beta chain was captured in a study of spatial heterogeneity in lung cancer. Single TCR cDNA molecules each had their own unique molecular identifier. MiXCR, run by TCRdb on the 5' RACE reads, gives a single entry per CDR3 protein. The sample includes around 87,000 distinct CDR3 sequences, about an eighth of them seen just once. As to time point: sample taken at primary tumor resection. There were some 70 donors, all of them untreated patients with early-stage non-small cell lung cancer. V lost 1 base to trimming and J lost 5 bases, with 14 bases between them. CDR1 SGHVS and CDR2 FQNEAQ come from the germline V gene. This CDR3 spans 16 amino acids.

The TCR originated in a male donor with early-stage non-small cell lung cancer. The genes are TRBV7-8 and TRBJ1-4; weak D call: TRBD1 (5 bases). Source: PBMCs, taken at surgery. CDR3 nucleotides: TGTGCCAGCAGCTTAGAGTCGGTCAGGGAGAATGAAAAACTGTTTTTT. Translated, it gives CASSLESVRENEKLFF.